This T cell receptor (beta chain) was observed in a study of shared clonotypes between healthy human individuals (TCRdb year 2020). Describing the broader study: Two women and three men aged 18 to 49 years were included in the cohort. To increase sequencing depth and limit assay-specific biases, different laboratories used diverse techniques to prepare libraries and sequence TCR repertoires. To estimate repertoire size and how much clonotypes are shared between individuals, the study performed deep sequencing of blood TCR repertoires from roughly five healthy adults. Between about 0.9 and 10 billion PBMCs per donor were obtained by leukapheresis. Overall results and qualifications from the work: Sampling was restricted to blood, and TCR repertoires in tissues likely differ from the TCR repertoires found in blood. Pairwise subsampling led to the expectation that sequencing depth would affect the degree of clonotype sharing among donors. The genetic and exposure-history diversity represented was limited by the small number of donors.

TCR CDR3 regions were amplified from genomic DNA by multiplex PCR using the deep immunoSEQ assay. Genomic DNA extracted from each cell subset was distributed evenly over all wells of several immunoSEQ 96-well plates, and each plate served as one replicate. Each replicate PCR for unsorted PBMC received about 300 ng genomic DNA, equal to approximately 30,000 T cell genomes. Ten immunoSEQ deep assay plates were used to sequence unsorted PBMC genomic DNA. Purified libraries were measured with a Qubit 3.0 fluorometer, size-checked on a Bioanalyzer 2100, and measured again with the KAPA Library Quantification kit. A separate single-read 150-cycle Illumina NextSeq 550 flow cell was used to sequence each immunoSEQ 96-well plate. The authors' pipeline ran thus. Because the immunoSEQ output held only junctional sequences and lacked quality scores, the filtering could not match the filtering applied to full-length reads. Sequences were annotated with PyIR, a Python wrapper for IgBLAST v1.9, and V/J genes and CDR3 were assigned using IMGT germline references. Reads with weak V/J assignments (E-value above 1e-6), missing CDR3, stop codons, out-of-frame junctions, or ambiguous translated residues were removed. V3J clonotypes were defined as sequences sharing an identical inferred V gene, J gene, and CDR3 amino acid sequence. Percentage overlap between repertoires was calculated by dividing the number of shared unique clonotypes by the size of the smaller repertoire. Repertoire richness was assessed with RTK rarefaction, the Chao1 estimator, and Recon v2.1 estimates of unobserved clonotypes. Sourced from immuneACCESS, this table was stored by TCRdb with only in-frame sequences that have V and J called. A share of the clones is absent; for the studies checked, an unresolved V gene accounts for under half, and the remainder has no known explanation. The DNA was the basis for D and trimming; V, J and clone size are from that table. The table for this sample lists about half a million clones; 75% to 85% of them were counted only once. The ten largest clones add up to less than 15% of the sample.

Looking up the germline V gene (reference sequence) yields CDR1 SGHNT and CDR2 YYREEE. Spanning cysteine to phenylalanine, the CDR3 consists of 15 amino acids. Just CDR3 DNA is preserved here, 45 bases in frame from base 1. After removal of 2 bases from V and 7 bases from J, the junction retains 7 bases not matched to a gene. This clone was picked up a small number of times. What this receptor recognizes is not known. No per-base quality is available; no much larger clone lies one base away. Other nucleotide sequences in the sample specify the same CDR3. Donors were healthy HIV-negative adults with no recently reported acute infections or vaccinations. All donors were Caucasian adults living in Nashville, Tennessee, USA. For unsorted samples, tens of millions of PBMCs were counted and genomic DNA was extracted with the QIAamp DNA Blood Mini kit. Blood was collected by leukapheresis, and PBMCs were isolated by Ficoll-Histopaque density gradient centrifugation and then cryopreserved in liquid nitrogen vapor phase.

Sample: PBMCs. The V and J segments used are TRBV5-4 and TRBJ2-1, with 9 junctional bases fitting TRBD2. The source of this sequence is a woman between 40 and 55 years old in good health. Some clones in this sample may be carry-over from other donors' samples. The CDR3 corresponds to CASSLEREVGNEQFF. The DNA reads as follows: TGTGCCAGCAGCTTAGAGCGGGAGGTGGGTAATGAGCAGTTCTTC.